These 18 T cell receptor beta chains came from one sample sequenced in a study of blood T cell repertoires in COVID-19. Assay: immunoSEQ multiplex PCR; the TCRdb copy retains only in-frame clones and omits some. The table includes 90,000 or so clones, 89% detected once. The sequenced sample consisted of peripheral blood. These receptors were obtained from a man in his 60s with COVID-19, enrolled during active disease.

The chain is built from TRBV4-1 and TRBJ1-6; D remains unclear. V lost 1 base to trimming and J lost 7 bases, with 14 bases between them. Germline assignment: CDR1 MGHRA and CDR2 YSYEKL. The CDR3 totals 16 residues. The CDR3 DNA follows: TGCGCCAGCAGCCAAGCGCTTCACGGGGAGAATTCACCCCTCCACTTT. It specifies CASSQALHGENSPLHF.

The chain uses TRBV4-2 and TRBJ2-2; 8 nucleotides line up with TRBD1. V lost 1 base, J lost 4 bases, and 5 bases stayed unmatched. This CDR3 is built from 16 residues. Germline V gene data show CDR1 as LGHNA and CDR2 as YNFKEQ. CDR3 sequence reads: CASSQADRVSTGELFF. The DNA for the CDR3 is TGTGCCAGCAGCCAAGCGGACAGGGTGAGCACCGGGGAGCTGTTTTTT.

J is TRBJ2-1 and V is TRBV6-2 or TRBV6-3; D possibly corresponds to TRBD1 (5 bases). The CDR3 consists of 16 residues. The V end was cut by 4 bases, the J end by 8 bases, with 21 bases between. Looked up from germline, CDR1 is MNHEY and CDR2 is SVGEGT. Written as DNA, the CDR3 is TGTGCCAGCAGTTCAGCCCTGATTGGGGCGAAGGATGAGCAGTTCTTC. Its translation: CASSSALIGAKDEQFF.

The chain joins TRBV7-2 to TRBJ2-5; TRBD1 matches at 8 bases. Germline values: CDR1 SGHTA, CDR2 FQGNSA. The CDR3 is 16 amino acids. The J segment lost 3 bases and the V segment lost 5 bases, leaving 11 bases of the junction unmatched. The CDR3 region has the DNA TGTGCCAGCAGCCCCCAGACAGGGGATGGGGAAGAGACCCAGTACTTC. Its protein is CASSPQTGDGEETQYF.

The V and J genes are TRBV6-6 and TRBJ2-7, with a weak D call TRBD2 (6 bases). Deletions cut 5 bases from V and 3 bases from J, with 23 bases between. The CDR3 has 17 residues. The V gene's germline CDR1 is MNHNY and CDR2 SVGAGI (reference sequence). The CDR3 DNA is TGTGCCAGCAGTCTACTCCGAGGGCGGGATACTTTCTACGAGCAGTACTTC. Protein sequence: CASSLLRGRDTFYEQYF.

The J gene is TRBJ2-7, the V gene TRBV4-1; TRBD1 matches 7 bases. V was clipped by 4 bases and J by 0 bases; unmatched bases: 6. The germline CDR1 and CDR2 sequences are MGHRA and YSYEKL. The CDR3 has 15 residues. As DNA, the CDR3 is TGCGCCAGCAGCCCGACAGGGACCAACTCCTACGAGCAGTACTTC. Translation: CASSPTGTNSYEQYF.

This chain connects TRBV12-3 or TRBV12-4 to TRBJ2-7; TRBD1 matches at 9 bases. This CDR3 comprises 13 residues. The V gene end was trimmed by 6 bases and the J gene end by 6 bases; junction bases not matched to a gene: 6. The CDR3 loop is CASRRTGEFEQYF. The DNA for the CDR3 is TGTGCCAGCAGGCGGACAGGGGAATTCGAGCAGTACTTC.

V and J are TRBV18 and TRBJ1-1; TRBD1 might be the D (5 bases). V lost 5 bases and J 1 base, leaving 11 bases between the germline ends. Per the germline V gene, CDR1 is KGHSH and CDR2 is LQKENI. The CDR3 is 14 amino acids. Here the CDR3 DNA reads TGTGCCAGCTCAGCGGGACGGGAGAACACTGAAGCTTTCTTT. This codes for CASSAGRENTEAFF.

CDR3: CASSLGGQVLEKLFF. CDR3 sequence (DNA): TGTGCCAGCAGTTTAGGGGGACAGGTCTTAGAAAAACTGTTTTTT. This chain links TRBV27 with TRBJ1-4, with 8 nucleotides matching TRBD1. This CDR3 comprises 15 residues. Trimming removed 2 bases from V and 8 bases from J; junction bases left unmatched: 7. CDR1 MNHEY and CDR2 SMNVEV come from the germline V gene (reference sequence).

This chain links TRBV20-1 with TRBJ2-3; TRBD1 matches 11 bases. The CDR3 is 16 amino acids. Germline trimming cut 3 bases from V and 4 bases from J; bases unmatched to any gene: 9. The germline V gene has CDR1 DFQATT and CDR2 SNEGSKA (reference sequence). The CDR3: CSASETGTGGPDTQYF. The CDR3 DNA follows: TGCAGTGCTAGTGAAACCGGGACAGGGGGTCCAGATACGCAGTATTTT.

The chain combines TRBV6-1 with TRBJ1-1, with D perhaps matching TRBD1 (5 bases). The CDR3 has 16 residues. The V end was cut by 4 bases, the J end by 1 base, with 16 bases between. CDR1 is MNHNS and CDR2 is SASEGT in the germline V gene. The CDR3 nucleotides are TGTGCCAGCAGTGCCTCCTCCGGGACTTCGAACACTGAAGCTTTCTTT. This gives the protein CASSASSGTSNTEAFF.

The gene calls are TRBV6-5 and TRBJ2-3, with 10 positions matching TRBD2. The CDR3 is 14 amino acids. The V gene end was trimmed by 11 bases and the J gene end by 5 bases; junction bases not matched to a gene: 10. Looked up from germline, CDR1 is MNHEY and CDR2 is SVGAGI. The CDR3 spells CAWGASGGVDTQYF. The CDR3 DNA reads as TGTGCCTGGGGAGCTAGCGGGGGCGTAGATACGCAGTATTTT.

The chain has TRBV11-2 and TRBJ2-7; D is possibly TRBD2 (5 bases). Trimming cost V 5 bases and J 5 bases, with 16 bases left between them. Germline V gene sequence: CDR1 SGHAT, CDR2 FQNNGV. CDR3 length equals 14 residues. CDR3 bases: TGTGCCAGCAGCCTAACTAGTTTGCCTAACGAGCAGTACTTC. It translates to CASSLTSLPNEQYF. Full variable domain (outside the CDR3, taken from reference TRBV11-2 and TRBJ2-7): EAGVAQSPRYKIIEKRQSVAFWCNPISGHATLYWYQQILGQGPKLLIQFQNNGVVDDSQLPKDRFSAERLKGVDSTLKIQPAKLEDSAVYLCASSLTSLPNEQYFGPGTRLTVT.

The chain has TRBV19 and TRBJ2-5, with TRBD2 matching 10 bases. Trimming at V came to 5 bases and at J to 6 bases, leaving 9 bases not matched to a gene. The CDR3 is 15 residues long. Germline values: CDR1 LNHDA, CDR2 SQIVND (reference sequence). CDR3 protein: CASSPLAGEGKTQYF. CDR3 DNA: TGTGCCAGTAGTCCCCTAGCGGGAGAGGGAAAGACCCAGTACTTC.

On this clone: Other DNA sequences from this sample encode an identical CDR3 as well. The chain is built from TRBV5-1 and TRBJ1-6; possibly TRBD1 for D (5 bases). The CDR3 runs 14 residues. Germline assignment: CDR1 SGHRS and CDR2 YFSETQ. Trimming cost V 0 bases and J 7 bases, with 8 bases left between them. The CDR3 coding sequence is TGCGCCAGCAGCTTGGGGCAGGGCAATTCACCCCTCCACTTT. It yields the protein CASSLGQGNSPLHF. Filled out from reference TRBV5-1 and TRBJ1-6, the complete variable domain reads KAGVTQTPRYLIKTRGQQVTLSCSPISGHRSVSWYQQTPGQGLQFLFEYFSETQRNKGNFPGRFSGRQFSNSRSEMNVSTLELGDSALYLCASSLGQGNSPLHFGNGTRLTVT.

This clone has only one observation. This rearrangement joins TRBV9 to TRBJ1-1, with 8 bases identical to TRBD1. From germline, CDR1 is SGDLS and CDR2 YYNGEE. Trimming cost V 0 bases and J 6 bases; bases outside gene matches: 4. The CDR3 length is 14 residues. CDR3 nucleotide sequence: TGTGCCAGCAGCGTAGGACAGGGGTGGTCTGAAGCTTTCTTT. This translates into CASSVGQGWSEAFF.

The CDR3 nucleotides are TGCGCCAGCAGCCGGGACAGGGAAATATCACCCCTCCACTTT. Its translation: CASSRDREISPLHF. The chain combines TRBV5-1 with TRBJ1-6, with TRBD1 matching over 9 bases. Germline CDR1 reads SGHRS; CDR2 reads YFSETQ. CDR3 size: 14 residues. Trimming cost V 4 bases and J 10 bases; bases outside gene matches: 6.

The chain links TRBV30 to TRBJ1-4, with D tentatively TRBD1 (5 bases). Germline-derived CDR1 and CDR2 are GTSNPN and SVGIG (reference sequence). Trimming pared 0 bases from V and 3 bases from J, leaving 11 bases between. This CDR3 is built from 15 residues. In nucleotides, the CDR3 is TGTGCCTGGAGTGTACAGACAGCTTCTAATGAAAAACTGTTTTTT. This codes for CAWSVQTASNEKLFF. The complete variable domain, with remaining parts taken from reference TRBV30 and TRBJ1-4, reads SQTIHQWPATLVQPVGSPLSLECTVEGTSNPNLYWYRQAAGRGLQLLFYSVGIGQISSEVPQNLSASRPQDRQFILSSKKLLLSDSGFYLCAWSVQTASNEKLFFGSGTQLSVL.